Included here is one TCR beta chain sequence, with context. The antigen is undetermined. The junction does not match germline at one end; this may be a read error. The entry originates in a study of tumor-infiltrating lymphocytes in primary liver carcinoma. Study conclusions and caveats: Compared with blood, tumor repertoires held significantly more in their top 250 clones.

Germline values: CDR1 SGHAT, CDR2 FQNNGV. The CDR3 is 14 residues long. Co-extraction of both nucleic acids (RNA and DNA) used roughly 18-32 mg of unsorted bulk tissue. Patients carried chronic HBV infection without prior treatment. Making TCR beta cDNA involved approximately 0.5 ug total RNA and a constant-region primer. Three nested multiplex PCR rounds of slightly modified ARM-PCR generated TCR beta libraries. In the first two PCR rounds, TRBV1-TRBV30 forward primers were paired with a C-beta reverse primer, and each round lasted nine to ten cycles. From the multiplex PCR reads, TCRdb called clonotypes with MiXCR, one entry per CDR3 protein. The sample comprises more than 55,000 distinct CDR3 sequences, less than 75% of which are singletons, and around 50% rests with the top ten.

The sample comprised liver tumor tissue from sampling region 2. As to subset: tumor region T2, inferior pole. The chain carries TRBV11-2 and TRBJ2-1; no clear D gene. The receptor comes from a man aged 40-55 years with primary liver carcinoma and hepatitis B virus infection. In nucleotides, the CDR3 is TGCGCCAGCACCCCAGTCGCCCCATACAACGAGCAGTTCTTC. Protein sequence: CASTPVAPYNEQFF.